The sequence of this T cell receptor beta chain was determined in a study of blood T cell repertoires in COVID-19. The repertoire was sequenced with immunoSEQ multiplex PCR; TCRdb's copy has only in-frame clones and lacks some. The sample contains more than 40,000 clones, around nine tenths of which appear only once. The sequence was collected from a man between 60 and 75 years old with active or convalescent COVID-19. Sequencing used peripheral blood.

The CDR3 region is CASSLAGGRSPLHF. The CDR3 DNA reads as TGTGCCAGCAGCCTGGCCGGTGGGCGATCACCCCTCCACTTT. The J gene is TRBJ1-6, the V gene TRBV3-1 (or the pseudogene TRBV3-2); D gene unclear. The CDR3 consists of 14 residues. V lost 4 bases and J lost 10, with 14 bases in between. The germline V gene has CDR1 LGHDT and CDR2 YNNKEL (reference sequence).